The 30 T cell receptor beta chains below all came from one sample that was sequenced in a study of cytomegalovirus exposure and HLA in healthy donors. The PCR contained 60 Vbeta and 13 Jbeta primers. Sequenced by immunoSEQ multiplex PCR; TCRdb stores in-frame clones only, minus some. The repertoire consists of some 150,000 clones, with over 75% occurring once and the leading ten covering about 2.9%. The sequenced sample consisted of PBMCs. All receptors come from a female donor in good health and CMV-seronegative.

The chain recombines TRBV4-1 with TRBJ1-2; maybe TRBD1 (6 bases). The CDR3 spans 15 residues. The germline V gene has CDR1 MGHRA and CDR2 YSYEKL. V lost 4 bases, J lost 6 bases, and 18 bases lay in between. The CDR3 here is CASSPEYRDRHGYTF. The CDR3 nucleotides are TGCGCCAGCAGCCCAGAATACAGGGACCGTCATGGCTACACCTTC.

The sample holds one count of this clone. J is TRBJ2-5 and V is TRBV28; 8 bases align to TRBD2. This CDR3 is 16 amino acids long. With 4 bases clipped from V and 5 bases from J, the junction kept 12 bases outside the gene matches. Looked up from germline, CDR1 is MDHEN and CDR2 is SYDVKM. CDR3 nucleotide sequence: TGTGCCAGCAGTTACCCCCCGGGACTAGGGAAGGAGACCCAGTACTTC. Translated, it gives CASSYPPGLGKETQYF. The whole variable domain, remainder taken from reference TRBV28 and TRBJ2-5, is DVKVTQSSRYLVKRTGEKVFLECVQDMDHENMFWYRQDPGLGLRLIYFSYDVKMKEKGDIPEGYSVSREKKERFSLILESASTNQTSMYLCASSYPPGLGKETQYFGPGTRLLVL.

The V call is TRBV7-2, the J call TRBJ2-4; 8 bases are shared with TRBD2. Germline lookup yields CDR1 SGHTA and CDR2 FQGNSA. The CDR3 extends over 18 amino acids. The ends lost 1 base at V and 3 bases at J; junction bases unmatched: 11. The CDR3 reads CASSLGDGRAGGKNIQYF. The DNA for the CDR3 is TGTGCCAGCAGCTTAGGTGACGGGAGGGCCGGGGGCAAAAACATTCAGTACTTC.

This clone appeared a few times. The chain links TRBV12-2 to TRBJ2-2; no check of the table's D call, TRBD2, against the DNA was made. TRBV12-2 is marked as a pseudogene. The CDR3 sequence is 15 residues long. The CDR3 loop reads CASRQTSGRPGELFF. CDR3 in DNA: TGTGCAAGTCGCCAGACTAGCGGGAGACCCGGGGAGCTGTTTTTT.

This rearrangement joins TRBV5-1 to TRBJ2-3, with TRBD2 matching over 8 bases. The J segment lost 4 bases and the V segment lost 4 bases, leaving 8 bases of the junction unmatched. The germline CDR1 and CDR2 sequences are SGHRS and YFSETQ. CDR3 size: 15 residues. The CDR3 bases are TGCGCCAGCAGCGGCGGGAGGAGCGGGCCAGATACGCAGTATTTT. Protein product: CASSGGRSGPDTQYF. Variable domain in full (rest from reference TRBV5-1 and TRBJ2-3): KAGVTQTPRYLIKTRGQQVTLSCSPISGHRSVSWYQQTPGQGLQFLFEYFSETQRNKGNFPGRFSGRQFSNSRSEMNVSTLELGDSALYLCASSGGRSGPDTQYFGPGTRLTVL.

This sequence joins TRBV29-1 and TRBJ2-1; D may be TRBD2 (6 bases). With 4 bases removed from V and 6 bases from J, the gap between germline ends came to 16 bases. The V gene's germline CDR1 is SQVTM and CDR2 ANQGSEA. The length of the CDR3 is 14 residues. CDR3 sequence (DNA): TGCAGCGTTGGGGACTTCGGGCAGGGCAATGAGCAGTTCTTC. Protein: CSVGDFGQGNEQFF.

The rearrangement joins TRBV10-1 to TRBJ1-1; no firm D call. The length of the CDR3 is 16 residues. Trimming stripped 6 bases from V and 6 bases from J, with 23 bases between. Germline V lookup: CDR1 WNHNN, CDR2 SYGVQD (reference sequence). CDR3 residues: CASSGGDNYRGSEAFF. In DNA, the CDR3 is TGCGCCAGCAGCGGAGGTGACAACTATCGGGGTTCTGAAGCTTTCTTT.

The V call is TRBV27, the J call TRBJ1-2; 8 bases are shared with TRBD1. V was clipped by 5 bases and J by 0 bases; unmatched bases: 14. Germline V gives CDR1 MNHEY, CDR2 SMNVEV (reference sequence). The CDR3 is 18 residues long. CDR3 residues: CASSPIKGDRRTNYGYTF. CDR3 coding DNA: TGTGCCAGCAGTCCAATCAAGGGGGACAGGAGAACTAACTATGGCTACACCTTC.

This clone was found once. V usage is TRBV28 and J usage is TRBJ2-6; 10 bases are shared with TRBD1. Unmatched junction bases numbered 5, after V lost 3 bases and J lost 0 bases. Germline CDR1 MDHEN, CDR2 SYDVKM. The CDR3 loop spans 18 amino acids. Written as DNA, the CDR3 is TGTGCCAGCAGTTTTCAAGGGACAGGGGTCTCTGGGGCCAACGTCCTGACTTTC. It codes for CASSFQGTGVSGANVLTF.

This CDR3 is CASSQDSPIANTGELFF. CDR3 DNA: TGTGCCAGCAGCCAAGATAGTCCGATCGCGAACACCGGGGAGCTGTTTTTT. The rearrangement joins TRBV14 to TRBJ2-2; D remains ambiguous. From germline, CDR1 is SGHDN and CDR2 FVKESK. This CDR3 region has 17 residues. V lost 0 bases and J 0 bases, leaving 11 bases between the germline ends.

The chain has TRBV28 and TRBJ2-3, with TRBD2 identical over 8 bases. Germline CDR1 MDHEN, CDR2 SYDVKM. V shed 10 bases, J shed 6 bases, and the junction held 21 bases outside the gene matches. The CDR3 covers 17 residues. For the CDR3, the DNA is TGTGCCATCATGACCACCTCACTAGCGGCCAGCGGGGATACGCAGTATTTT. Encoded protein: CAIMTTSLAASGDTQYF.

The V call is TRBV19, the J call TRBJ2-1; tentative D call: TRBD1 (6 bases). The germline V gene has CDR1 LNHDA and CDR2 SQIVND (reference sequence). CDR3 length: 14 residues. V lost 5 bases, J lost 7 bases, and 15 bases lay in between. CDR3 in amino acids: CASSPRQVKNEQFF. In DNA, the CDR3 is TGTGCCAGTAGTCCTCGACAGGTAAAGAATGAGCAGTTCTTC.

This rearrangement joins TRBV5-4 to TRBJ2-7; 10 bases fit TRBD2. The CDR3 is 16 amino acids. With V trimmed by 3 bases and J by 6 bases, 12 bases remained unmatched. The germline CDR1 and CDR2 sequences are SGHNT and YYREEE (reference sequence). CDR3 in amino acids: CASSSGGAGGIREQYF. The CDR3 bases are TGTGCCAGCAGCTCGGGGGGAGCGGGGGGGATTCGCGAGCAGTACTTC.

This chain links TRBV7-9 with TRBJ1-2, with a weak D call TRBD1 (5 bases). V lost 0 bases to trimming and J lost 13 bases, with 12 bases between them. The CDR3 is made up of 12 amino acids. The germline CDR1 and CDR2 sequences are SEHNR and FQNEAQ (reference sequence). The CDR3 loop reads CASSLAVRDSTF. For the CDR3, the DNA is TGTGCCAGCAGCTTAGCGGTCCGGGACTCCACCTTC.

This chain uses TRBV28 with TRBJ1-1; D uncertain. This CDR3 is built from 12 residues. Germline V gene sequence: CDR1 MDHEN, CDR2 SYDVKM. V dropped 5 bases and J dropped 7 bases, with 11 bases sitting between them. The CDR3 bases are TGTGCCAGCAGTCCCTCCGACATTGAAGCTTTCTTT. It codes for CASSPSDIEAFF.

This clone was found a few times. The J gene is TRBJ1-3, the V gene TRBV13, with D unresolved. Between the trimmed V and J ends, which lost 1 base and 0 bases, there was a span of 4 bases. The CDR3 sequence is 14 residues long. Germline V CDR1 and CDR2: PRHDT, FYEKMQ (reference sequence). The DNA of the CDR3 is TGTGCCAGCAGCTTAGCTACCTCTGGAAACACCATATATTTT. This encodes CASSLATSGNTIYF.

The rearrangement links TRBV6-5 to TRBJ2-7; a possible D gene is TRBD2 (6 bases). CDR3 length: 14 amino acids. In germline, CDR1 is MNHEY, CDR2 SVGAGI. V lost 6 bases and J 2 bases, leaving 14 bases between the germline ends. CDR3 in DNA: TGTGCCAGCAGCTCCCCAAGGGAGGCCTACGAGCAGTACTTC. As protein: CASSSPREAYEQYF.

The chain links TRBV7-6 to TRBJ2-7; maybe TRBD1 (6 bases). Germline values: CDR1 SGHVS, CDR2 FNYEAQ. Trimming stripped 5 bases from V and 1 base from J, with 12 bases between. This CDR3 has 14 amino acids. CDR3 in amino acids: CASSPRDISYEQYF. CDR3 coding DNA: TGTGCCAGCAGCCCCCGGGACATTTCCTACGAGCAGTACTTC. Using reference TRBV7-6 and TRBJ2-7 for the parts outside the CDR3, the full variable domain is GAGVSQSPRYKVTKRGQDVALRCDPISGHVSLYWYRQALGQGPEFLTYFNYEAQQDKSGLPNDRFSAERPEGSISTLTIQRTEQRDSAMYRCASSPRDISYEQYFGPGTRLTVT.

The chain joins TRBV15 to TRBJ2-3, with D maybe TRBD2 (5 bases). V lost 1 base and J 2 bases, leaving 13 bases between the germline ends. Germline CDR1 LNHNV, CDR2 YYDKDF (reference sequence). The CDR3 has 16 residues. CDR3: CATSRGVTGNTDTQYF. The CDR3 bases are TGTGCCACCAGCAGAGGGGTCACCGGGAACACAGATACGCAGTATTTT.

The rearrangement links TRBV7-2 to TRBJ2-5; TRBD1 is a possible D gene (6 bases). Germline lookup yields CDR1 SGHTA and CDR2 FQGNSA. Trimming stripped 1 base from V and 4 bases from J, with 10 bases between. The CDR3 spans 14 residues. The CDR3 sequence: CASSLDSRGETQYF. In nucleotides, the CDR3 is TGTGCCAGCAGCTTAGATTCCAGGGGAGAGACCCAGTACTTC.

The genes are TRBV28 and TRBJ2-1; TRBD2 aligns across 9 bases. Trimming at V came to 4 bases and at J to 2 bases, leaving 6 bases not matched to a gene. The CDR3 is made up of 16 amino acids. The germline gives CDR1 MDHEN, CDR2 SYDVKM. For the CDR3, the DNA is TGTGCCAGCAGTTCCCCAGTAGCGGGGGCCTACAATGAGCAGTTCTTC. This sequence encodes CASSSPVAGAYNEQFF.

CDR3 region: CASSLRTGENIQYF. In DNA, the CDR3 is TGCGCCAGCAGCTTACGGACAGGGGAAAACATTCAGTACTTC. This chain joins TRBV5-1 and TRBJ2-4, with TRBD1 identical over 9 bases. This CDR3 has 14 amino acids. Germline V gives CDR1 SGHRS, CDR2 YFSETQ. V dropped 2 bases and J dropped 5; count of bases not matched to a gene: 2.

This rearrangement joins TRBV28 to TRBJ1-3; 11 positions match TRBD1. This CDR3 is built from 14 residues. Germline trimming cut 6 bases from V and 8 bases from J; bases unmatched to any gene: 6. CDR1 is MDHEN and CDR2 is SYDVKM in the germline V gene. In DNA form, the CDR3 reads TGTGCCAGCAGCGCCGGGACAGGGGGACACACCATATATTTT. Translating gives CASSAGTGGHTIYF. The full variable domain, completed using reference TRBV28 and TRBJ1-3, is DVKVTQSSRYLVKRTGEKVFLECVQDMDHENMFWYRQDPGLGLRLIYFSYDVKMKEKGDIPEGYSVSREKKERFSLILESASTNQTSMYLCASSAGTGGHTIYFGEGSWLTVV.

The chain couples TRBV30 to TRBJ1-5; tentative D call: TRBD1 (6 bases). Trimming stripped 1 base from V and 4 bases from J, with 17 bases between. The CDR3 consists of 16 residues. Germline CDR1 is GTSNPN and CDR2 is SVGIG (reference sequence). The CDR3 DNA follows: TGTGCCTGGAGTGGGGCCGCGGGGGGGCATAATCAGCCCCAGCATTTT. This translates into CAWSGAAGGHNQPQHF. Using reference TRBV30 and TRBJ1-5 for the parts outside the CDR3, the full variable domain is SQTIHQWPATLVQPVGSPLSLECTVEGTSNPNLYWYRQAAGRGLQLLFYSVGIGQISSEVPQNLSASRPQDRQFILSSKKLLLSDSGFYLCAWSGAAGGHNQPQHFGDGTRLSIL.

This chain uses TRBV7-3 with TRBJ2-1; D is perhaps TRBD2 (5 bases). Trimming left V 5 bases short and J 0 bases short, with 14 bases between. Germline loops: CDR1 SGHTA, CDR2 FQGTGA. The CDR3 contains 16 residues. The CDR3, as DNA: TGTGCCAGCAGCCCACAACCTCGGGGCTCCTACAATGAGCAGTTCTTC. It yields the protein CASSPQPRGSYNEQFF.

V is TRBV7-2 and J is TRBJ2-5; TRBD1 is a possible D gene (7 bases). This CDR3 has 13 amino acids. Germline CDR1 is SGHTA and CDR2 is FQGNSA. With 8 bases removed from V and 4 bases from J, the gap between germline ends came to 14 bases. The CDR3 protein is CASGQGGGETQYF. The CDR3 DNA reads as TGTGCCAGCGGGCAGGGGGGTGGAGAGACCCAGTACTTC.

The V and J genes are TRBV27 and TRBJ1-6, with 8 bases identical to TRBD1. V was clipped by 5 bases and J by 7 bases; unmatched bases: 7. The germline V gene has CDR1 MNHEY and CDR2 SMNVEV (reference sequence). This CDR3 is built from 15 residues. The CDR3, as DNA: TGTGCCAGCAGTGCAGACAGGGGAGCCAATTCACCCCTCCACTTT. This sequence encodes CASSADRGANSPLHF.

The V call is TRBV28, the J call TRBJ1-2; 8 bases are shared with TRBD1. The CDR3 has 16 residues. The germline CDR1 and CDR2 sequences are MDHEN and SYDVKM. Trimming at V came to 3 bases and at J to 5 bases, leaving 11 bases not matched to a gene. CDR3: CASSLGQGAVGYGYTF. In nucleotides, the CDR3 is TGTGCCAGCAGTTTGGGCCAGGGGGCGGTAGGATATGGCTACACCTTC.

V usage is TRBV5-8 and J usage is TRBJ2-7, with TRBD2 as a possible D gene (6 bases). V lost 2 bases and J lost 4, with 10 bases in between. Germline values: CDR1 SGHTS, CDR2 YDEGEE. This CDR3 contains 13 residues. The CDR3 nucleotides read TGTGCCAGCAGCTTAACGGGACTGTACGAGCAGTACTTC. This sequence encodes CASSLTGLYEQYF.

This chain links TRBV28 with TRBJ2-5; D unresolved. The J call may be incorrect, as the DNA end agrees better with TRBJ2-7. The CDR3 consists of 12 residues. Germline values: CDR1 MDHEN, CDR2 SYDVKM. CDR3 DNA: TGTGCCAGCAGTTTGTCCCATTACGAGCAGTACTTC. Its protein is CASSLSHYEQYF.